This record concerns one T cell receptor beta chain sequence. The data stem from a study of blood T cell repertoires in COVID-19. The germline V and J ends were trimmed by 5 bases and 7 bases, with 20 bases remaining between them. The CDR3 contains 15 residues. Germline lookup yields CDR1 MDHEN and CDR2 SYDVKM. Libraries were prepared by immunoSEQ multiplex PCR; TCRdb keeps only in-frame clonotypes and omits some of them. The table lists approximately 100,000 clones, 69% of them singletons, with approximately 6.3% in the top ten. This chain uses TRBV28 with TRBJ1-2; D call uncertain. Sequencing was done on a sample of peripheral blood. The sequence derives from a man at least 80 years old with acute or convalescent COVID-19. Here the CDR3 reads CASSPGGAEAAGYTF. CDR3 bases: TGTGCCAGCAGTCCCGGTGGAGCTGAGGCCGCTGGCTACACCTTC.